The clone carrying this T cell receptor beta chain was seen more than once but under ten times. Every bit of the isolated RNA underwent reverse transcription, so sequencing read expressed TCRB transcripts. Clones were read by immunoSEQ multiplex PCR, and TCRdb kept only the in-frame ones, dropping some. The repertoire has under 200,000 clones, 7.5% to 10% of them found once; the top ten carry 2.3%. V was clipped by 4 bases and J by 2 bases, with 7 bases between them. The CDR3 consists of 13 residues. CDR1 SGHTA and CDR2 FQGTGA come from the germline V gene. The data were obtained in a study of beta chain features in type 1 diabetes.

Sequencing used central memory CD4+ T cells from blood. The clonotype originates from a woman between 18 and 29 years old in good health. The chain has TRBV7-3 and TRBJ2-3, with D perhaps matching TRBD2 (6 bases). The CDR3, as DNA: TGTGCCAGCAGCTCTAGCGTCACAGATACGCAGTATTTT. Its translation: CASSSSVTDTQYF. The variable domain in full, completed from reference TRBV7-3 and TRBJ2-3, reads GAGVSQTPSNKVTEKGKYVELRCDPISGHTALYWYRQSLGQGPEFLIYFQGTGAADDSGLPNDRFFAVRPEGSVSTLKIQRTERGDSAVYLCASSSSVTDTQYFGPGTRLTVL.